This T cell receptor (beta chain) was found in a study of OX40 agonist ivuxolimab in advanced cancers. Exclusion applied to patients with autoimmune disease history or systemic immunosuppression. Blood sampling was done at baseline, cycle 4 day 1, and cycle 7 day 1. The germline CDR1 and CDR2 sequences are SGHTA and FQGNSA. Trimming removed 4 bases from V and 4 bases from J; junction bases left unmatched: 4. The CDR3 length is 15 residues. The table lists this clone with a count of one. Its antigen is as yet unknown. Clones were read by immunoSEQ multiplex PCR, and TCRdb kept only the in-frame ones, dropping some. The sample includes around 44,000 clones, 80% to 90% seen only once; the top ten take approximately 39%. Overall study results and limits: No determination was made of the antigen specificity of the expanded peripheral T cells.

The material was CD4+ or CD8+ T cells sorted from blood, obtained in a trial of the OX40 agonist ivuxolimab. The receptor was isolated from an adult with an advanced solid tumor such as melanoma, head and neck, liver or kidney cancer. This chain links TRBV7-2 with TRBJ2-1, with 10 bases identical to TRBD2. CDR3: CASSSGLALYNEQFF. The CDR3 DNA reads TGTGCCAGCAGCTCGGGACTAGCGCTGTACAATGAGCAGTTCTTC.